This TCR beta chain was observed in a study of blood T cell repertoires in COVID-19. This clone occurred once. CDR3 length equals 16 residues. V was clipped by 5 bases and J by 3 bases; unmatched bases: 12. Germline assignment: CDR1 MDHEN and CDR2 SYDVKM. As processed by the authors: Scientists estimated how many nucleated cells there were by amplifying reference gene primers. Data came from immunoSEQ multiplex PCR; TCRdb stores just in-frame clones and leaves some out. V and J calls and clone size are copied from that table; D and trimming were computed from the DNA. This table has a few hundred thousand clones, around 86% appearing once.

The material sequenced was peripheral blood. The chain has TRBV28 and TRBJ1-1; 7 nucleotides agree with TRBD1. This sequence originates from a woman aged 50 to 65 with acute or convalescent COVID-19. The CDR3 region is CASSGAKTGMDTEAFF. Written as DNA, the CDR3 is TGTGCCAGCAGTGGGGCCAAGACAGGGATGGACACTGAAGCTTTCTTT.